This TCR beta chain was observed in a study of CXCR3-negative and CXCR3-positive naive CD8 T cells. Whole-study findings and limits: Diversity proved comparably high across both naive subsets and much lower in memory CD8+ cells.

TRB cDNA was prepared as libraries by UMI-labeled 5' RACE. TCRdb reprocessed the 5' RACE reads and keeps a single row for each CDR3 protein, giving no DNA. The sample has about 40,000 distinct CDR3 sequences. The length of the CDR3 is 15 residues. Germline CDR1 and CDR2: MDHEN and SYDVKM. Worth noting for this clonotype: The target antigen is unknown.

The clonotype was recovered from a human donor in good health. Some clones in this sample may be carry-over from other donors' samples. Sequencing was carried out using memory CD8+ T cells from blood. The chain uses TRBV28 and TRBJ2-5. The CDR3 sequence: CASSLLSGVQEAQYF.